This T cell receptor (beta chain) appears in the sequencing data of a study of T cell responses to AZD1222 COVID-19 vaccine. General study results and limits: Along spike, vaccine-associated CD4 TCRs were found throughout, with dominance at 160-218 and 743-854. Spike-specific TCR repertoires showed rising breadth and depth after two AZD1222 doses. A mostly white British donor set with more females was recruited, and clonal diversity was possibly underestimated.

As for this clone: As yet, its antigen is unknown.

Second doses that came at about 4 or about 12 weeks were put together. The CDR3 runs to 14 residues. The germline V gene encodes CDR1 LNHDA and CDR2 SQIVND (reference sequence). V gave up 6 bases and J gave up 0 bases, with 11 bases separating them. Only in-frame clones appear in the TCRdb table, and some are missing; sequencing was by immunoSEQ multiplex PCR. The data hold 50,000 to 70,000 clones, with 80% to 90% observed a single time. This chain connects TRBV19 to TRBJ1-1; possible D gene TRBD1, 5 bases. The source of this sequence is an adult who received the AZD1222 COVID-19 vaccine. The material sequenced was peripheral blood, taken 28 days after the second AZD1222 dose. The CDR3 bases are TGTGCCAGTAGGATGGGGGGTATGAACACTGAAGCTTTCTTT. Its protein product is CASRMGGMNTEAFF.